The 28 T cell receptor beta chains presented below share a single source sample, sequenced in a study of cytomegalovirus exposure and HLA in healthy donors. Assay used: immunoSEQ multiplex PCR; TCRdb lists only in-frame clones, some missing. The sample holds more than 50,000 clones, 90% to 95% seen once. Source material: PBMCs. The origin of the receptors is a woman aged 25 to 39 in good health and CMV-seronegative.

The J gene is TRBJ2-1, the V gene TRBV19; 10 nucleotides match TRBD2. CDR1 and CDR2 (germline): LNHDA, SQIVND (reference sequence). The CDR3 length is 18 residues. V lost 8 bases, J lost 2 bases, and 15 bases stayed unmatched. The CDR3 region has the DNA TGTGCCAGTTCTCGACCTAGCGGGAGTTTTGTGGCCTACAATGAGCAGTTCTTC. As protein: CASSRPSGSFVAYNEQFF. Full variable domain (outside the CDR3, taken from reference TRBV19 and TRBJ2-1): DGGITQSPKYLFRKEGQNVTLSCEQNLNHDAMYWYRQDPGQGLRLIYYSQIVNDFQKGDIAEGYSVSREKKESFPLTVTSAQKNPTAFYLCASSRPSGSFVAYNEQFFGPGTRLTVL.

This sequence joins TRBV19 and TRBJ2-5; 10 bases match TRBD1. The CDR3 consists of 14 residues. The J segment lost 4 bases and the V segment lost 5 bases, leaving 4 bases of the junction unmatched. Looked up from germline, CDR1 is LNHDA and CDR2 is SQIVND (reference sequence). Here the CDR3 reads CASSSTGGIETQYF. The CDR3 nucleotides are TGTGCCAGTAGTTCGACAGGGGGCATAGAGACCCAGTACTTC.

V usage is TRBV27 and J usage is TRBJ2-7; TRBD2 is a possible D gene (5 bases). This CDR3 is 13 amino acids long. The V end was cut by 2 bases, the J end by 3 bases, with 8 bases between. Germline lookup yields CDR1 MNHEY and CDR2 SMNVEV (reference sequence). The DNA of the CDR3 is TGTGCCAGCAGTTTAGAGAGGGACTACGAGCAGTACTTC. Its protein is CASSLERDYEQYF.

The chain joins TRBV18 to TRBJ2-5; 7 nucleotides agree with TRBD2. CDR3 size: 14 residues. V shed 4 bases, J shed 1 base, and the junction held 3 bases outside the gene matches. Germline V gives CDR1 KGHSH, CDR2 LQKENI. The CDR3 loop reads CASSRRTSQETQYF. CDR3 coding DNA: TGTGCCAGCTCACGCCGGACTAGCCAAGAGACCCAGTACTTC.

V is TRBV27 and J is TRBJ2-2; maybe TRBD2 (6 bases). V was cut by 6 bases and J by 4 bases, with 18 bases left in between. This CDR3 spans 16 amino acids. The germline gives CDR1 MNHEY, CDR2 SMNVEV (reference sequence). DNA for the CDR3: TGTGCCAGCAGAGCCACCGGAGGGCCGCGCACCGGGGAGCTGTTTTTT. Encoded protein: CASRATGGPRTGELFF.

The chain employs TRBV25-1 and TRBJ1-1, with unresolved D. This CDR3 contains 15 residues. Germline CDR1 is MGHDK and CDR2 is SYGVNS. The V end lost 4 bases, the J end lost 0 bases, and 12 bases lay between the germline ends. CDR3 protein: CASSATAILNTEAFF. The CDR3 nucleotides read TGTGCCAGCAGTGCCACAGCTATCTTGAACACTGAAGCTTTCTTT.

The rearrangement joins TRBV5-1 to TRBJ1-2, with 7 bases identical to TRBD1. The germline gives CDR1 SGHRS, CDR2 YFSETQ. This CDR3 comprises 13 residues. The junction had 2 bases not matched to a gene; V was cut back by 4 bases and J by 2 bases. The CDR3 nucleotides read TGCGCCAGCAGCCCAGGGGGAAACTATGGCTACACCTTC. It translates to CASSPGGNYGYTF.

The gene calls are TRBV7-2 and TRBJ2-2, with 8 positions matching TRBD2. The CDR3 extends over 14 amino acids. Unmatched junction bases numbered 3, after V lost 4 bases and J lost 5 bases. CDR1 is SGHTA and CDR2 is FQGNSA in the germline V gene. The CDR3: CASSSGTRTGELFF. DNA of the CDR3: TGTGCCAGCAGCTCCGGGACTAGGACCGGGGAGCTGTTTTTT.

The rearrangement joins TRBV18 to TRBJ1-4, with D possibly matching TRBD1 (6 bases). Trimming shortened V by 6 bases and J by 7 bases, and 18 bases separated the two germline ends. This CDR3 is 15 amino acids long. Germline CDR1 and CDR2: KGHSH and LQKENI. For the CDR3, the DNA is TGTGCCAGCTCGACCGGGATAGGGGGTGTTGAAAAACTGTTTTTT. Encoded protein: CASSTGIGGVEKLFF.

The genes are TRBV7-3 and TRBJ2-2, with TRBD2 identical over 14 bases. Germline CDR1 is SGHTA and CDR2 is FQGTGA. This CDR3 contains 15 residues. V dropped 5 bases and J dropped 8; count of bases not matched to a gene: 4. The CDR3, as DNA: TGTGCCAGCAGCCCGGGACTAGCGGGAGTGGGGGAGCTGTTTTTT. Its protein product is CASSPGLAGVGELFF.

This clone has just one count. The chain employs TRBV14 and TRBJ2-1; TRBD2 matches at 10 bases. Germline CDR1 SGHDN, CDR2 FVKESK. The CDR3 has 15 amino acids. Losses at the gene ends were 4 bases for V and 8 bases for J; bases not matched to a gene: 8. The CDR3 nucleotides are TGTGCCAGCAGCCCCGGGACTAGCGAGGGTGATGAGCAGTTCTTC. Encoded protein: CASSPGTSEGDEQFF.

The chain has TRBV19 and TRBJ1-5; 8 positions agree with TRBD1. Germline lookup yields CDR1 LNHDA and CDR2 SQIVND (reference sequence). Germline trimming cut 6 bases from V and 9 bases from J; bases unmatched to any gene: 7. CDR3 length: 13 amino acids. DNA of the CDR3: TGTGCCAGTAGGGGGACAGGTTCAGGGCCCCAGCATTTT. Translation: CASRGTGSGPQHF.

The chain's CDR3 is CASSFRGGEQYF. CDR3 nucleotide sequence: TGTGCCAGCAGCTTCCGGGGGGGCGAGCAGTACTTC. The chain has TRBV13 and TRBJ2-7; 8 bases are shared with TRBD2. The CDR3 covers 12 residues. The J segment lost 6 bases and the V segment lost 3 bases, leaving 1 base of the junction unmatched. The germline CDR1 and CDR2 sequences are PRHDT and FYEKMQ (reference sequence).

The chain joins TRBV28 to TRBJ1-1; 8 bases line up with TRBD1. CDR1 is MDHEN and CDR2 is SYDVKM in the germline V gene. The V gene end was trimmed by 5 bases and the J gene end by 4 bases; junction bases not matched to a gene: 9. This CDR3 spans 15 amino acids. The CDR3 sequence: CASSTTGAWGTEAFF. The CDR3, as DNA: TGTGCCAGCAGTACGACAGGGGCCTGGGGCACTGAAGCTTTCTTT.

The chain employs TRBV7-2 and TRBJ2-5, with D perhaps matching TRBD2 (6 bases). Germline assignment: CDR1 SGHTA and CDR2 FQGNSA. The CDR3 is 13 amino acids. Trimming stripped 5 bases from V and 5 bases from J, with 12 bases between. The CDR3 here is CASSLGSRETQYF. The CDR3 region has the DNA TGTGCCAGCAGCCTCGGGAGTCGTGAGACCCAGTACTTC.

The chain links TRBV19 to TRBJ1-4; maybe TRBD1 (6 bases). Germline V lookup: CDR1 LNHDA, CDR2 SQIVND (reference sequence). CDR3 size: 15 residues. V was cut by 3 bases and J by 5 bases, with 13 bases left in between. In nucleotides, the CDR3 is TGTGCCAGTAGTATGAGTCGTGGACAGAATGAAAAACTGTTTTTT. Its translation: CASSMSRGQNEKLFF.

The CDR3 DNA sequence: TGTGCCACCCGGGACTTCTATGGCTACACCTTC. Protein: CATRDFYGYTF. V is TRBV27 and J is TRBJ1-2, with a tentative D call TRBD1 (5 bases). The CDR3 has 11 residues. Germline V gene sequence: CDR1 MNHEY, CDR2 SMNVEV (reference sequence). The ends were cut back, 10 bases at V and 4 bases at J, with 10 bases in the middle.

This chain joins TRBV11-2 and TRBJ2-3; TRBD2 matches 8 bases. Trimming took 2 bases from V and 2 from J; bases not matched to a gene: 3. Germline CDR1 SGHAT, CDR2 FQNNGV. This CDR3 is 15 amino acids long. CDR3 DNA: TGTGCCAGCAGCTTACAAGCGGGGGCCACAGATACGCAGTATTTT. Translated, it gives CASSLQAGATDTQYF.

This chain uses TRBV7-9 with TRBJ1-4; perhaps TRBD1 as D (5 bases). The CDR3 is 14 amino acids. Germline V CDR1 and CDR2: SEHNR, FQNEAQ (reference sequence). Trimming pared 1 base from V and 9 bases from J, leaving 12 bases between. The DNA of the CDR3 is TGTGCCAGCAGCTTAGGGCAGGGCGGCAAAAAACTGTTTTTT. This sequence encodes CASSLGQGGKKLFF. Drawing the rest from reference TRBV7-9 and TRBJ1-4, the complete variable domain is DTGVSQNPRHKITKRGQNVTFRCDPISEHNRLYWYRQTLGQGPEFLTYFQNEAQLEKSRLLSDRFSAERPKGSFSTLEIQRTEQGDSAMYLCASSLGQGGKKLFFGSGTQLSVL.

In DNA form, the CDR3 reads TGTGCCAGCAGCTTAACCTCTTCAGGCGATACGCAGTATTTT. It codes for CASSLTSSGDTQYF. The rearrangement links TRBV11-2 to TRBJ2-3; no clear D gene. The CDR3 runs 14 residues. Germline V gene lookup returns CDR1 SGHAT and CDR2 FQNNGV. Trimming removed 2 bases at V and 6 bases at J, with 12 bases between.

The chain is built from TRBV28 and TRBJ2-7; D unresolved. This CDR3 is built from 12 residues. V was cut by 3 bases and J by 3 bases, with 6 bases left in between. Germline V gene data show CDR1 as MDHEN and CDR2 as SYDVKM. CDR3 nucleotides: TGTGCCAGCAGTTTGTCGGGCTACGAGCAGTACTTC. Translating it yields CASSLSGYEQYF.

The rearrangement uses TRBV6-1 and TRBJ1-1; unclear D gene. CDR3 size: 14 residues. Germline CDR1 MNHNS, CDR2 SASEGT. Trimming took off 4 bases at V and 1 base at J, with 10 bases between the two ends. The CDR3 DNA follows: TGTGCCAGCAGTGGGAGACTAGAGAACACTGAAGCTTTCTTT. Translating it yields CASSGRLENTEAFF.

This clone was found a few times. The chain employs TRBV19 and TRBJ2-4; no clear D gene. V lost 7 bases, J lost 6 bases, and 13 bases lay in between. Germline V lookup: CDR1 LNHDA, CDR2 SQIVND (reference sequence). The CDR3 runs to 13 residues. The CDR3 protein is CASTELAGNIQYF. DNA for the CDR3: TGTGCCAGTACCGAGTTGGCAGGAAACATTCAGTACTTC.

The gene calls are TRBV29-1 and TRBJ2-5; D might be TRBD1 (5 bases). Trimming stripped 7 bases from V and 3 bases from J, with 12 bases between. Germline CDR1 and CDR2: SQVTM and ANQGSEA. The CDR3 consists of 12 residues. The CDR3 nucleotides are TGCAGCGCCTGGACACTAAAAGAGACCCAGTACTTC. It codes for CSAWTLKETQYF.

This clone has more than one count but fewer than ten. The CDR3, as DNA: TGTGCCAGCAGCCCGACTAGCACGGGCACAGATACGCAGTATTTT. Its protein product is CASSPTSTGTDTQYF. The chain recombines TRBV5-4 with TRBJ2-3; 7 nucleotides line up with TRBD2. Germline CDR1 is SGHNT and CDR2 is YYREEE (reference sequence). This CDR3 comprises 15 residues. J gave up 1 base and V 4 bases, and 6 bases lay outside the gene matches.

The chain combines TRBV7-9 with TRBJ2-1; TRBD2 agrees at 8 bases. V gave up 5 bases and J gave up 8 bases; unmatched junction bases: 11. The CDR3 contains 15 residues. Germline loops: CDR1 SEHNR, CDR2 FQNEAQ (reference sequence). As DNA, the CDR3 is TGTGCCAGCAGCCTAACTCACGCAGCGGGGGATGAGCAGTTCTTC. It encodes CASSLTHAAGDEQFF.

CDR3 sequence: CASSLVPILDSNQPQHF. The CDR3 coding sequence is TGTGCCAGCAGCTTGGTTCCGATTCTAGATAGCAATCAGCCCCAGCATTTT. The V call is TRBV5-5, the J call TRBJ1-5; D not certain. The CDR3 spans 17 residues. V lost 0 bases, J lost 0 bases, and 13 bases lay in between. Germline V lookup: CDR1 SGHKS, CDR2 YYEKEE (reference sequence). Full variable domain (missing parts from reference TRBV5-5 and TRBJ1-5): DAGVTQSPTHLIKTRGQQVTLRCSPISGHKSVSWYQQVLGQGPQFIFQYYEKEERGRGNFPDRFSARQFPNYSSELNVNALLLGDSALYLCASSLVPILDSNQPQHFGDGTRLSIL.

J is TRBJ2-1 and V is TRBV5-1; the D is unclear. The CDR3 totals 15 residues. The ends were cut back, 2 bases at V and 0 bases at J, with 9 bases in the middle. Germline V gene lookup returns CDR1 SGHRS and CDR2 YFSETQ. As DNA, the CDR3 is TGCGCCAGCAGCTTACTTTCCTACTCCTACAATGAGCAGTTCTTC. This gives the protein CASSLLSYSYNEQFF.